Below are 24 T cell receptor beta chains sequenced from a single sample in a study of blood T cell repertoires in COVID-19. The repertoire was sequenced with immunoSEQ multiplex PCR; TCRdb's copy has only in-frame clones and lacks some. The sample has hundreds of thousands of clones, under 95% seen once. Sequences were obtained from PBMCs or T cells enriched from blood (not recorded which). Source of these receptors: a man aged 60-69 years who had recovered from COVID-19.

This clone was seen only once. This rearrangement joins TRBV28 to TRBJ1-2, with TRBD1 identical over 9 bases. J was trimmed by 4 bases and V by 5 bases; bases with no gene match: 14. Germline V CDR1 and CDR2: MDHEN, SYDVKM. The CDR3 contains 17 residues. CDR3 residues: CASSPTRGTGWGYGYTF. The DNA of the CDR3 is TGTGCCAGCAGTCCTACCCGAGGGACAGGGTGGGGCTATGGCTACACCTTC.

The chain has TRBV27 and TRBJ2-7; D not resolved. The ends were cut back, 6 bases at V and 1 base at J, with 13 bases in the middle. The germline V gene encodes CDR1 MNHEY and CDR2 SMNVEV (reference sequence). This CDR3 has 14 residues. CDR3 protein: CASSAVQSSYEQYF. CDR3 nucleotide sequence: TGTGCCAGCAGCGCGGTTCAGTCGTCCTACGAGCAGTACTTC.

This clone was counted once. The genes are TRBV27 and TRBJ2-7, with TRBD1 matching 7 bases. Germline V gene data show CDR1 as MNHEY and CDR2 as SMNVEV (reference sequence). The trim removed 1 base at V and 3 bases at J, leaving 9 bases unmatched. This CDR3 is 16 amino acids long. CDR3 sequence reads: CASSLLRGQTIYEQYF. Written as DNA, the CDR3 is TGTGCCAGCAGTTTATTACGGGGACAGACGATCTACGAGCAGTACTTC.

The CDR3, as DNA: TGTGCCAGCAAAAGCGGGGGACCCTACGAGCAGTACTTC. Translation gives CASKSGGPYEQYF. This chain connects TRBV27 to TRBJ2-7; the match to TRBD2 covers 8 bases. The germline V gene encodes CDR1 MNHEY and CDR2 SMNVEV (reference sequence). J was trimmed by 2 bases and V by 7 bases; bases with no gene match: 4. This CDR3 region has 13 residues.

The chain joins TRBV5-8 to TRBJ1-2; D is possibly TRBD1 (5 bases). Germline V lookup: CDR1 SGHTS, CDR2 YDEGEE. The length of the CDR3 is 9 residues. The V end was cut by 10 bases, the J end by 4 bases, with 5 bases between. The CDR3 coding sequence is TGTGCCGGGGCCTATGGCTACACCTTC. Its translation: CAGAYGYTF. Full variable domain (missing parts from reference TRBV5-8 and TRBJ1-2): EAGVTQSPTHLIKTRGQQATLRCSPISGHTSVYWYQQALGLGLQFLLWYDEGEERNRGNFPPRFSGRQFPNYSSELNVNALELEDSALYLCAGAYGYTFGSGTRLTVV.

V and J are TRBV11-2 and TRBJ2-2; D is perhaps TRBD1 (6 bases). The V end lost 8 bases, the J end lost 1 base, and 14 bases lay between the germline ends. CDR1 is SGHAT, CDR2 FQNNGV, per germline. The CDR3 extends over 15 amino acids. The CDR3 DNA sequence: TGTGCCAGCCTGAGTCGGACAGAGAACACCGGGGAGCTGTTTTTT. This sequence encodes CASLSRTENTGELFF.

The chain joins TRBV10-3 to TRBJ2-3; 9 bases are a match to TRBD2. This CDR3 comprises 14 residues. CDR1 is ENHRY and CDR2 is SYGVKD in the germline V gene. V lost 5 bases and J lost 1; bases outside the gene matches: 1. DNA of the CDR3: TGTGCCATCAGTCGGACTAGCGGCACAGATACGCAGTATTTT. It translates to CAISRTSGTDTQYF.

V is TRBV7-2 and J is TRBJ2-1; TRBD2 agrees at 12 bases. V lost 5 bases, J lost 9 bases, and 14 bases stayed unmatched. The CDR3 runs to 17 residues. CDR1 is SGHTA and CDR2 is FQGNSA in the germline V gene. The CDR3 DNA is TGTGCCAGCAGCCTGTCTAGGGCTAGCGGGGGGGCCGGTGAGCAGTTCTTC. Translating gives CASSLSRASGGAGEQFF.

The chain joins TRBV5-1 to TRBJ1-2; TRBD1 matches at 8 bases. Germline CDR1 reads SGHRS; CDR2 reads YFSETQ. This CDR3 contains 14 residues. Trimming cost V 1 base and J 8 bases; bases outside gene matches: 7. Here the CDR3 reads CASSLTRTGSGYTF. CDR3 in DNA: TGCGCCAGCAGCTTGACCCGGACAGGGAGCGGCTACACCTTC.

V and J are TRBV6-2 or TRBV6-3 and TRBJ1-1, with D perhaps matching TRBD1 (6 bases). Trimming removed 4 bases at V and 11 bases at J, with 20 bases between. The CDR3 totals 14 residues. Germline CDR1 and CDR2: MNHEY and SVGEGT. CDR3 bases: TGTGCCAGCAGTTCTCTCACAGGGACCCTTTCGGCTTTCTTT. Translation gives CASSSLTGTLSAFF.

This chain joins TRBV3-1 (or the pseudogene TRBV3-2) and TRBJ2-5, with 15 bases matching TRBD2. This CDR3 has 17 residues. V dropped 1 base and J dropped 1; count of bases not matched to a gene: 1. The V gene's germline CDR1 is LGHDT and CDR2 YNNKEL (reference sequence). CDR3 amino acids: CASSQGTSGRAQETQYF. The DNA of the CDR3 is TGTGCCAGCAGCCAAGGGACTAGCGGGAGGGCCCAAGAGACCCAGTACTTC.

The chain links TRBV21-1 to TRBJ1-1; the D call in the table, TRBD1, was not verified against the DNA. TRBV21-1 is described as a pseudogene. This CDR3 has 14 residues. CDR3 sequence (DNA): TGTGCCAGCAGCAAAAACGCAGGGGGGCGTGAAGCTTTCTTT. Protein sequence: CASSKNAGGREAFF.

The gene calls are TRBV9 and TRBJ2-1, with D tentatively TRBD1 (6 bases). Trimming stripped 0 bases from V and 4 bases from J, with 11 bases between. The CDR3 sequence is 15 residues long. The V gene's germline CDR1 is SGDLS and CDR2 YYNGEE. The CDR3 DNA is TGTGCCAGCAGCGTAGAAGGACAGCTATACAATGAGCAGTTCTTC. Translating it yields CASSVEGQLYNEQFF.

In the case of this clone: The sample has other DNA sequences that encode this CDR3 too. The chain recombines TRBV5-4 with TRBJ2-1, with 8 nucleotides matching TRBD2. Trimming cost V 4 bases and J 4 bases; bases outside gene matches: 7. This CDR3 is 15 amino acids long. Germline CDR1 and CDR2: SGHNT and YYREEE (reference sequence). The CDR3 coding sequence is TGTGCCAGCAGCCCCGGGACTAGTGGTTACAATGAGCAGTTCTTC. It codes for CASSPGTSGYNEQFF.

Only one count was recorded for this clone. This chain joins TRBV6-2 or TRBV6-3 and TRBJ2-1; the match to TRBD2 covers 9 bases. This CDR3 is 15 amino acids long. CDR1 and CDR2 from the germline V gene are MNHEY and SVGEGT. J lost 3 bases, V lost 4 bases, and 4 bases had no gene match. The CDR3 loop reads CASSSAGGNYNEQFF. CDR3 coding DNA: TGTGCCAGCAGTTCCGCGGGGGGGAACTACAATGAGCAGTTCTTC.

The chain is built from TRBV11-2 and TRBJ2-2, with D possibly TRBD1 on 5 matching bases. V was trimmed by 3 bases and J by 6 bases, leaving 14 bases between them. The germline V gene encodes CDR1 SGHAT and CDR2 FQNNGV. The CDR3 covers 15 residues. The CDR3 coding sequence is TGTGCCAGCAGCTTTATCAGGGAAAGGGCCGGGGAGCTGTTTTTT. As protein: CASSFIRERAGELFF.

The chain couples TRBV6-2 or TRBV6-3 to TRBJ2-7; D might be TRBD2 (5 bases). Germline-derived CDR1 and CDR2 are MNHEY and SVGEGT. There are 19 residues in the CDR3. V lost 0 bases and J 7 bases, leaving 28 bases between the germline ends. The CDR3 DNA sequence: TGTGCCAGCAGTTACTCGAGTTTCGGATTTTTCTCTTTTTCGGGGGAGCAGTACTTC. Translating gives CASSYSSFGFFSFSGEQYF.

The V and J genes are TRBV7-8 and TRBJ2-4, with 7 bases fitting TRBD1. Germline assignment: CDR1 SGHVS and CDR2 FQNEAQ. The CDR3 covers 14 residues. With V trimmed by 5 bases and J by 7 bases, 8 bases remained unmatched. CDR3 in amino acids: CASSQRDRVNIQYF. The CDR3 coding sequence is TGTGCCAGCAGCCAGAGGGACAGAGTGAACATTCAGTACTTC.

The chain has TRBV11-2 and TRBJ2-1; 8 bases are a match to TRBD2. Germline CDR1 SGHAT, CDR2 FQNNGV. J gave up 0 bases and V 5 bases, and 6 bases lay outside the gene matches. The CDR3 runs 16 residues. The CDR3 is CASSILSGISYNEQFF. The CDR3 nucleotides read TGTGCCAGCAGCATCCTTAGCGGGATCTCCTACAATGAGCAGTTCTTC.

This clone was observed a single time. The chain employs TRBV27 and TRBJ2-7; TRBD2 agrees at 15 bases. The CDR3 spans 18 residues. From germline, CDR1 is MNHEY and CDR2 SMNVEV (reference sequence). Trimming at V came to 5 bases and at J to 3 bases, leaving 11 bases not matched to a gene. In nucleotides, the CDR3 is TGTGCCAGCAGTAGAGAAGGGACTAGCGGGAGGCCACTCTACGAGCAGTACTTC. Translation gives CASSREGTSGRPLYEQYF.

With respect to this clone: One end of the junction varies from germline; a read error may be responsible. This chain joins TRBV16 and TRBJ2-1; the D is unclear. This CDR3 comprises 14 residues. Per the germline V gene, CDR1 is KGHSY and CDR2 is FQNENV. CDR3 nucleotides: TGTGCCAGCAACCAAATAAGAGTCTACAATGAGCAGTTCTTC. It yields the protein CASNQIRVYNEQFF.

The chain recombines TRBV7-3 with TRBJ2-7; tentatively, D is TRBD1 (6 bases). This CDR3 is built from 13 residues. Germline assignment: CDR1 SGHTA and CDR2 FQGTGA. Trimming took off 2 bases at V and 5 bases at J, with 10 bases between the two ends. As DNA, the CDR3 is TGTGCCAGCAGCTTATCCAGGGGTAACGAGCAGTACTTC. Translated: CASSLSRGNEQYF.

The chain has TRBV6-4 and TRBJ1-2, with no clear D. This CDR3 has 14 residues. CDR1 and CDR2 from the germline V gene are MRHNA and SNTAGT. Trimming shortened V by 2 bases and J by 6 bases, and 13 bases separated the two germline ends. The CDR3 DNA reads as TGTGCCAGCAGTGACGGTGCAGATCCCAATGGCTACACCTTC. Protein product: CASSDGADPNGYTF.

The CDR3 here is CASMAGGGHRDYNEQFF. The DNA for the CDR3 is TGTGCCAGTATGGCGGGCGGGGGGCACCGCGATTACAATGAGCAGTTCTTC. The chain links TRBV19 to TRBJ2-1, with 8 bases lining up with TRBD2. Germline trimming cut 7 bases from V and 4 bases from J; bases unmatched to any gene: 15. Per the germline V gene, CDR1 is LNHDA and CDR2 is SQIVND (reference sequence). The CDR3 covers 17 residues.